The source of this T cell receptor (beta chain) is a study of T-cell memory formation after mild COVID-19 (dated by TCRdb to the early 2020s). Regarding the complete study: TCR sequence clusters from the two donors were largely donor specific. The cohort comprised two young, previously healthy adult volunteers, one female and one male. T-cell clones expanding and contracting after mild COVID-19 in two donors were tracked by longitudinal TCRalpha and TCRbeta repertoire sequencing. The investigation overall reported the following: The detection of some responding clones in pre-infection memory suggests that pre-existing cross-reactive memory T cells joined the SARS-CoV-2 response. The second-wave clones that peaked on day 37 were not confirmed to be SARS-CoV-2 specific. The study covered only a couple of mild cases, and larger cohorts including severe cases with pre-infection samples were considered necessary. From day 15 to 85, contracting clones showed balanced CD4/CD8 phenotypes, whereas a second wave of clones that expanded from day 15 to 37 leaned towards CD4+. Contracting CD4+ clones were located mainly in the CM and EM memory subsets, whereas CD8+ clones were found to be enriched in EMRA.

Ficoll-Paque density gradient centrifugation was used to isolate PBMCs. Reads for this sample came from an Illumina NovaSeq 6000. cDNA libraries for TCRalpha and TCRbeta were prepared by 5'RACE using constant-segment primers, with sample barcodes and unique molecular identifiers added. Trizol reagent was used to extract RNA from every sample. Library amplification was performed in two PCR steps, and a second sample barcode and Illumina TruSeq adapters were introduced in the second step. Libraries were sequenced on an Illumina NovaSeq with 2 x 150 bp paired-end reads. The authors processed their data as follows. The reads were demultiplexed and collapsed into UMI-guided consensus sequences using migec v1.2.7. Using mixcr v2.1.11, UMI consensuses were aligned to TRA and TRB V and J templates and then assembled into clonotypes. Clonotypes were classified as expanded or contracted when called significant by both edgeR and NoisET, with noise models trained on biological replicates. For edgeR calls, the cutoffs were a false discovery rate-adjusted p below 0.01 and a log2 fold-change threshold of 1. As an exploratory analysis of dynamics, max-normalized trajectories of the 1000 most abundant clonotypes were examined with PCA combined with hierarchical clustering. Separately sequenced CD4+ and CD8+ repertoires were used to assign the CD4 or CD8 phenotype of responding clones. TCRdb passed the public sequencing reads through fastp at Q25 and MiXCR, retaining productive beta sequences. Merged by CDR3 protein, the rows form single entries marked with the most common genes and DNA. The authors' filters were not applied to this entry. This sample holds 120,000 or so distinct CDR3 sequences; about 6% were observed only once. Jointly, the top ten make up roughly 2.2% of the sample.

In regard to this clonotype: No cognate antigen has been identified for it. Base qualities were left out, and no much larger clone turns up one base away.

The CDR3 goes from the cysteine to the phenylalanine over 16 residues. Of all the DNA, just the CDR3 is kept, 48 bases in frame from base 1. V ends up 1 base short and J 0 bases short, with an unmatched junction base count of 3. CDR1 and CDR2 were assigned from the germline V gene (reference sequence) as LNHDA and SQIVND. This receptor chain uses TRBV19 and TRBJ2-1, and 7 junctional nucleotides match TRBD1. Source material: PBMCs or a T cell subset sorted from them (not recorded which). The receptor's source is an adult woman who had mild COVID-19 (a few samples of this study predate the infection). The sample titles of this study are shuffled in the database, so cell type and time point are left out; the donor was told from shared clones. The nucleotide sequence reads as follows: TGTGCCAGTAGTATAGGCAGGGGGAGCTCCTACAATGAGCAGTTCTTC. Its coded protein is CASSIGRGSSYNEQFF.